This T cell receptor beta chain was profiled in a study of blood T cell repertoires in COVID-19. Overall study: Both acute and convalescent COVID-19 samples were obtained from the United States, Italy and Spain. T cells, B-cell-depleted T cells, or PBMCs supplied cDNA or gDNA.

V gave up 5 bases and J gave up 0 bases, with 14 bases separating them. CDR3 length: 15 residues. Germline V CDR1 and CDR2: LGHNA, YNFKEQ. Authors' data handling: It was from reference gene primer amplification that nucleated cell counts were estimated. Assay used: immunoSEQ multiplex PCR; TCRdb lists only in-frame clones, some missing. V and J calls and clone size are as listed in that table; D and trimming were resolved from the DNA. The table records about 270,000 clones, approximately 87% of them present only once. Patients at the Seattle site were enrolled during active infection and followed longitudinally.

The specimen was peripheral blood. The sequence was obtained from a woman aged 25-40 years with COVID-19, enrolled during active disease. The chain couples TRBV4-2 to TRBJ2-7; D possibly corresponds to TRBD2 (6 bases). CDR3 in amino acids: CASSKPGESSYEQYF. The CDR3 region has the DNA TGTGCCAGCAGCAAGCCGGGGGAGAGCTCCTACGAGCAGTACTTC.